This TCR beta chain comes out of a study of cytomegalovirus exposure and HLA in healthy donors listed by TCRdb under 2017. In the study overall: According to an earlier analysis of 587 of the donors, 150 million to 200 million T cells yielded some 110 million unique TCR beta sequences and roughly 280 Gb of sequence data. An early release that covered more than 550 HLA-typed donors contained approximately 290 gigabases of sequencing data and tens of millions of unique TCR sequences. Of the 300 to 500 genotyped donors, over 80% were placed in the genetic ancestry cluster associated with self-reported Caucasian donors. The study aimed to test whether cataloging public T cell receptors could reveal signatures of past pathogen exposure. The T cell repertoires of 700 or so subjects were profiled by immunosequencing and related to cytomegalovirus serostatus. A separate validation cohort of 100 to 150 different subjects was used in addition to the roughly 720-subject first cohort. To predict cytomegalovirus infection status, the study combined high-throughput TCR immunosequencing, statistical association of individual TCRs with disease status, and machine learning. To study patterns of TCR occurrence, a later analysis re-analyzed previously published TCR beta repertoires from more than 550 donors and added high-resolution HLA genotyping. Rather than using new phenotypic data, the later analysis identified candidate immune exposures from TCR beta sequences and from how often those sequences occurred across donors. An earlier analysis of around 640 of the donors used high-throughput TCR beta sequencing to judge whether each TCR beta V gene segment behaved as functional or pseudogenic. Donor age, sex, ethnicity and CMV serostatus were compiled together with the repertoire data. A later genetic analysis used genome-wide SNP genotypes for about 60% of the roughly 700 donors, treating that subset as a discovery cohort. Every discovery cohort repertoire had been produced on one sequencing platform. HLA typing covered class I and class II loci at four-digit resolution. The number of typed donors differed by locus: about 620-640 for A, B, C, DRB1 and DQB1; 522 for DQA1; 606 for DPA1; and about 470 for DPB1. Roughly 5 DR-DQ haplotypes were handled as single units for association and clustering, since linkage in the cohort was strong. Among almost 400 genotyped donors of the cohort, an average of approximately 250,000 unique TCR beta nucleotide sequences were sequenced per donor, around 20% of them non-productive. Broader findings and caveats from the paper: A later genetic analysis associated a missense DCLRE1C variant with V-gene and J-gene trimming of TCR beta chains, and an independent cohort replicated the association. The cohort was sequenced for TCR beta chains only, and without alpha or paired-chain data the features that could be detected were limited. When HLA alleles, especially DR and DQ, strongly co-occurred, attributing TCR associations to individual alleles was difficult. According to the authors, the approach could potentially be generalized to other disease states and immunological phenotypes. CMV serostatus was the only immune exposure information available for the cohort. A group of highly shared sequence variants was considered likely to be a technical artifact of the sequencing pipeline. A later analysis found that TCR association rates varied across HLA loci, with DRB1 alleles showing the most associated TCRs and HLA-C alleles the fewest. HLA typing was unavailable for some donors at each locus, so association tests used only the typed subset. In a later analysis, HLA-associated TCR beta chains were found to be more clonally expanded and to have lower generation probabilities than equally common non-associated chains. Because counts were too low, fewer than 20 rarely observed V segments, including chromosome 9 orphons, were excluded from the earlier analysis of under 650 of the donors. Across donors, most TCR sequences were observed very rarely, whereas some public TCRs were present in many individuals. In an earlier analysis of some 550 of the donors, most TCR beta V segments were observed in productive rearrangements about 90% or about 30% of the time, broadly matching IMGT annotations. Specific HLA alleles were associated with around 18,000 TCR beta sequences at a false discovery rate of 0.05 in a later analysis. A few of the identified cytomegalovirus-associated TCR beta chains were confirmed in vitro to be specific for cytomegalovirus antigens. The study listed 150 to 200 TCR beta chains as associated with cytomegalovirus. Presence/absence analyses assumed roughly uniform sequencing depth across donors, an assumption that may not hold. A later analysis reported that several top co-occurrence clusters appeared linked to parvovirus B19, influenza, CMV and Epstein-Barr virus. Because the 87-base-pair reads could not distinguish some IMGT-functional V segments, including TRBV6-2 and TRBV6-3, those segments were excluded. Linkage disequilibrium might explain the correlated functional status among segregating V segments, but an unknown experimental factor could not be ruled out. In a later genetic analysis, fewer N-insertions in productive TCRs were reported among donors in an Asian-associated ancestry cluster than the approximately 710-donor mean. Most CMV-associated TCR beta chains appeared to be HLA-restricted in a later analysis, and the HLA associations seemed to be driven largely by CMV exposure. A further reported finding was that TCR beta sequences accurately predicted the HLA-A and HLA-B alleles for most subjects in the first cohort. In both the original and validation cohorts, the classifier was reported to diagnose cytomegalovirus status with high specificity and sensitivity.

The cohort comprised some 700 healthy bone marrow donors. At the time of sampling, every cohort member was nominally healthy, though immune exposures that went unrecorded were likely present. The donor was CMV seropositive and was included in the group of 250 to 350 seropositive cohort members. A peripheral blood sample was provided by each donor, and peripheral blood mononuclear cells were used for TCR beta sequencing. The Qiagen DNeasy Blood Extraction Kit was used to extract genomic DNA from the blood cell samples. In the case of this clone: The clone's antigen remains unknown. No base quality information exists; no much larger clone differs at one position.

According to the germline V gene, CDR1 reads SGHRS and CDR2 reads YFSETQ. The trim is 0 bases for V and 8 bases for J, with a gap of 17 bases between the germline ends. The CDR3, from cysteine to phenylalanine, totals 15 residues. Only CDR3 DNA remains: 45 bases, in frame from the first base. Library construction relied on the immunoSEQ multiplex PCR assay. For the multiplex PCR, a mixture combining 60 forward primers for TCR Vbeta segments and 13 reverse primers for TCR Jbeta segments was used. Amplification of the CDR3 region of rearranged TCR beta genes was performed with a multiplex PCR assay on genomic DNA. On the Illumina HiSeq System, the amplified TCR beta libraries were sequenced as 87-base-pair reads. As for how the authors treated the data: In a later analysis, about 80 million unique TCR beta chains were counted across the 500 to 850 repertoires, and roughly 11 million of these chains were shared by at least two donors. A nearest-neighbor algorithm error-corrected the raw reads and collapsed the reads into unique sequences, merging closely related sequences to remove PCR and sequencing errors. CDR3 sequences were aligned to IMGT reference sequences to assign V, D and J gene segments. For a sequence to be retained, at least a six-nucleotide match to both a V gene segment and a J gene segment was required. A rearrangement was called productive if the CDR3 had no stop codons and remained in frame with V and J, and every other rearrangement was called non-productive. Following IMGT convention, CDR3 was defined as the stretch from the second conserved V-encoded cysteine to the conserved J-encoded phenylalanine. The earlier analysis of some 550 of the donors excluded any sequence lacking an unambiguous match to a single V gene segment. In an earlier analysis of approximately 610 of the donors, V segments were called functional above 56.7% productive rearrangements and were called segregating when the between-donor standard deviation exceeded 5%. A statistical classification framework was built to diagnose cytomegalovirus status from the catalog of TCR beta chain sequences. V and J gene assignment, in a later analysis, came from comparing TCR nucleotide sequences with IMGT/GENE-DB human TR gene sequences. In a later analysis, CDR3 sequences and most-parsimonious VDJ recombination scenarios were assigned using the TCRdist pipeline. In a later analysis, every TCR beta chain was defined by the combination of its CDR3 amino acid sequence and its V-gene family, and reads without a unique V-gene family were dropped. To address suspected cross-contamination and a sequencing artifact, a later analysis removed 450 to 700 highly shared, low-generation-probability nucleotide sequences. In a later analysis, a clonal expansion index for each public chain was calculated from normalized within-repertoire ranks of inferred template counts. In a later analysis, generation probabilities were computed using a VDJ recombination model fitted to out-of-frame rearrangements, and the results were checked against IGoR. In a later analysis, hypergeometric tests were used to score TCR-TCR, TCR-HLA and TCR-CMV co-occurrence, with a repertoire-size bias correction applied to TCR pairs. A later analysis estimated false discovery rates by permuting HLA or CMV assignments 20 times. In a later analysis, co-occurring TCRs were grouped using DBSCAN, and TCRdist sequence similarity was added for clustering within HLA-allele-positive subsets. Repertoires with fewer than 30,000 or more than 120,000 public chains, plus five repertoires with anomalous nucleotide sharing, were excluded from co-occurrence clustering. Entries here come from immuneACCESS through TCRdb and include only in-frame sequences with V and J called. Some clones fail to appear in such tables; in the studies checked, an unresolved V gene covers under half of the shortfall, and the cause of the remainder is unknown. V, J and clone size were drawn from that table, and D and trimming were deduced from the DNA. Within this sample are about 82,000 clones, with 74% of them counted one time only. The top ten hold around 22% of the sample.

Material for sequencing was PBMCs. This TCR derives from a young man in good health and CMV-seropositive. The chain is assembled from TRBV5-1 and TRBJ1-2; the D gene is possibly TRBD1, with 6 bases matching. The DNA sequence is TGCGCCAGCAGCTTGGGGGGGGGCGACTTTCAGGGCTACACCTTC. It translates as CASSLGGGDFQGYTF.